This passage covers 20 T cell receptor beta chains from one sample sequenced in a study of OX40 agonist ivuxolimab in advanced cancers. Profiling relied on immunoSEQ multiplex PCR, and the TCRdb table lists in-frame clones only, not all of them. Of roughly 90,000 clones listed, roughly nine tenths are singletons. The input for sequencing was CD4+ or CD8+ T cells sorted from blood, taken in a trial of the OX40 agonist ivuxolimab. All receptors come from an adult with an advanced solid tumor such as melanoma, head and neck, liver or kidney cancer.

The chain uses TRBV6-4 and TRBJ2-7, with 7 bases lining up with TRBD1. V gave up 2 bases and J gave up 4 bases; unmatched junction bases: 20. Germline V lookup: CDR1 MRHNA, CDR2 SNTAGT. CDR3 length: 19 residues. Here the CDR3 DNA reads TGTGCCAGCAGTGACGATCGAGGGGGCGGCGTTCTCCCCCTATACGAGCAGTACTTC. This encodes CASSDDRGGGVLPLYEQYF.

The CDR3: CASSPVSGANVLTF. In DNA form, the CDR3 reads TGTGCCAGCTCACCGGTCTCTGGGGCCAACGTCCTGACTTTC. The chain has TRBV18 and TRBJ2-6; D is undetermined. V lost 3 bases and J lost 0, with 3 bases in between. Per the germline V gene, CDR1 is KGHSH and CDR2 is LQKENI. The CDR3 is 14 amino acids.

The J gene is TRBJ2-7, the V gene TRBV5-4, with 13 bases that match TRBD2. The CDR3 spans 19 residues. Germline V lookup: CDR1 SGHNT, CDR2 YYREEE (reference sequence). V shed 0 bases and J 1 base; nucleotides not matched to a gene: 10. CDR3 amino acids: CASSLEPLAGGPGSYEQYF. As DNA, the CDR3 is TGTGCCAGCAGCTTGGAGCCACTAGCGGGAGGGCCTGGGTCCTACGAGCAGTACTTC.

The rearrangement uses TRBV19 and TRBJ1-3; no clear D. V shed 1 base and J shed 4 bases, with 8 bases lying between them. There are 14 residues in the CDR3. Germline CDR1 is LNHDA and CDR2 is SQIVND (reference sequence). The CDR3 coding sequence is TGTGCCAGTAGTATAGCGGCCCGAGGAAACACCATATATTTT. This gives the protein CASSIAARGNTIYF.

The CDR3 nucleotides read TGTGCCATCAGAGGACGGAACGAGGATACGCAGTATTTT. Translation gives CAIRGRNEDTQYF. The chain employs TRBV10-3 and TRBJ2-3, with D uncertain. V gave up 6 bases and J gave up 6 bases, with 13 bases separating them. This CDR3 region has 13 residues. Germline loops: CDR1 ENHRY, CDR2 SYGVKD.

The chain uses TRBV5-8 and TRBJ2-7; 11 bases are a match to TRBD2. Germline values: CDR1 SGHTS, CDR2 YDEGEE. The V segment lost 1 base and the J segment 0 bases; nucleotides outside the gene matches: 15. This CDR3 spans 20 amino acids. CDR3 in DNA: TGTGCCAGCAGCTTGCTACCGGGACTAGCGGCCACTTTTTACTCCTACGAGCAGTACTTC. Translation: CASSLLPGLAATFYSYEQYF.

CDR3: CASGPGLAVYEQYF. CDR3 nucleotides: TGTGCCAGCGGACCGGGACTAGCGGTGTACGAGCAGTACTTC. This chain links TRBV27 with TRBJ2-7; 11 bases line up with TRBD2. This CDR3 has 14 residues. Per germline, CDR1 MNHEY and CDR2 SMNVEV (reference sequence). Unmatched junction bases numbered 7, after V lost 8 bases and J lost 4 bases.

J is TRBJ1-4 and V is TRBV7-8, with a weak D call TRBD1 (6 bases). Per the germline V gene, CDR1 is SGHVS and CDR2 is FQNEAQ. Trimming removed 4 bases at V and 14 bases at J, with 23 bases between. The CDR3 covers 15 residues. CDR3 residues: CASSYAGTLIPRLFF. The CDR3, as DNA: TGTGCCAGCAGCTACGCCGGGACACTGATCCCAAGGCTGTTTTTT.

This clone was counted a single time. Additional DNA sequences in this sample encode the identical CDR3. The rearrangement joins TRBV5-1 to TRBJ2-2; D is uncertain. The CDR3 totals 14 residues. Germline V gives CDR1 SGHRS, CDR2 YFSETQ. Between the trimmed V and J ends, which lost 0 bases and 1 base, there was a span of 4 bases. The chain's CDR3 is CASSLGGNTGELFF. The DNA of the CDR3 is TGCGCCAGCAGCTTGGGGGGGAACACCGGGGAGCTGTTTTTT.

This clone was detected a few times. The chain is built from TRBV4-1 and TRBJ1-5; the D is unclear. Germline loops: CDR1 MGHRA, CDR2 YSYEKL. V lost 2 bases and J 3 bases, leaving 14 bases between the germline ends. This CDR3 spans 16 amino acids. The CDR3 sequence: CASSQYAQAINQPQHF. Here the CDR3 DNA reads TGCGCCAGCAGCCAATACGCACAAGCGATCAATCAGCCCCAGCATTTT.

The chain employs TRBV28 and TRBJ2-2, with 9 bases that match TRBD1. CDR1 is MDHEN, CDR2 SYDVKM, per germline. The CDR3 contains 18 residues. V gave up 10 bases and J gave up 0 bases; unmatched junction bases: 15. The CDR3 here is CATHNTGGFTSNTGELFF. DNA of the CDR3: TGTGCCACGCACAACACAGGGGGCTTTACCTCGAACACCGGGGAGCTGTTTTTT.

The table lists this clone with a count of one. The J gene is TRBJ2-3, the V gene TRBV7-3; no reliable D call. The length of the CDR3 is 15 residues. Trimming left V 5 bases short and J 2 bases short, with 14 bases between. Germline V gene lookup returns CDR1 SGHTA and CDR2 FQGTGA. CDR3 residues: CASSPRKHNTDTQYF. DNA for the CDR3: TGTGCCAGCAGCCCAAGGAAACACAACACAGATACGCAGTATTTT.

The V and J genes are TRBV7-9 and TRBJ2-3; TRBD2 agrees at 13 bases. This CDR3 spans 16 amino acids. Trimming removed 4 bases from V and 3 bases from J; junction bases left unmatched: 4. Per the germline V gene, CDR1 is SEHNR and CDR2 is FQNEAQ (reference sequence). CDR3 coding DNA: TGTGCCAGCAGCTCACGGACTAGCGGGAGTACAGATACGCAGTATTTT. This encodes CASSSRTSGSTDTQYF.

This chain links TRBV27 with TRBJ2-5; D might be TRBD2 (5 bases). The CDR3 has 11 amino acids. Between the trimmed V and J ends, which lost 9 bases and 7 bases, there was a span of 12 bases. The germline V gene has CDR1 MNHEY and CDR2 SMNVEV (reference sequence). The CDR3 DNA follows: TGTGCCAGTGCGGCCGGAGGGACCCAGTACTTC. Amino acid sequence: CASAAGGTQYF.

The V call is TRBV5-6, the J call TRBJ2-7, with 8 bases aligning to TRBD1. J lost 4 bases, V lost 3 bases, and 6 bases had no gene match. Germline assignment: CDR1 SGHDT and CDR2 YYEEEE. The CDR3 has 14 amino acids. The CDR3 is CASSYDRGEYEQYF. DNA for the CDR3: TGTGCCAGCAGCTATGACAGGGGAGAGTACGAGCAGTACTTC.

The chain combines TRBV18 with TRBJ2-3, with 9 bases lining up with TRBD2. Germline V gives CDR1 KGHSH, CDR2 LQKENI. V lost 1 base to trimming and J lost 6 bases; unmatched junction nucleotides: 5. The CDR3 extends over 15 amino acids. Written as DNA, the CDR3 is TGTGCCAGCTCACCACGGAGGACTAGCGAGGATACGCAGTATTTT. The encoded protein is CASSPRRTSEDTQYF.

The CDR3 sequence is CASSAGLAASTDTQYF. In DNA form, the CDR3 reads TGTGCCAGCAGTGCCGGACTAGCGGCTAGCACAGATACGCAGTATTTT. The genes are TRBV2 and TRBJ2-3, with TRBD2 matching over 10 bases. This CDR3 has 16 residues. CDR1 is SNHLY and CDR2 is FYNNEI in the germline V gene. J gave up 0 bases and V 4 bases, and 4 bases lay outside the gene matches.

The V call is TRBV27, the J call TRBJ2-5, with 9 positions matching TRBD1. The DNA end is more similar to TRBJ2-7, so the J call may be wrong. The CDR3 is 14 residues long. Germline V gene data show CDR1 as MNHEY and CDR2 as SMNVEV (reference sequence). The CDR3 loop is CASSLNRGLDEQYF. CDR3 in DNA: TGTGCCAGCAGTTTAAACAGGGGGCTTGACGAGCAGTACTTC.

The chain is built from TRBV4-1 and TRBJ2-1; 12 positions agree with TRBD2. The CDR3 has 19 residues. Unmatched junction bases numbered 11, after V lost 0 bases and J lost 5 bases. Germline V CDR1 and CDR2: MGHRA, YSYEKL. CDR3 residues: CASSQDLAGGPSLHNEQFF. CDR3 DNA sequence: TGCGCCAGCAGCCAAGATCTAGCGGGAGGGCCGTCTCTCCACAATGAGCAGTTCTTC.

The CDR3 loop is CASSARISTGELFF. CDR3 DNA: TGCGCCAGCAGCGCCAGAATATCCACCGGGGAGCTGTTTTTT. The chain employs TRBV5-1 and TRBJ2-2; no clear D gene. The V end was cut by 4 bases, the J end by 4 bases, with 11 bases between. Per the germline V gene, CDR1 is SGHRS and CDR2 is YFSETQ. The CDR3 length is 14 residues.